This is a list of T cell receptor beta chains from one sample in a study of blood T cell repertoires in COVID-19. Sequencing was performed with immunoSEQ multiplex PCR; in TCRdb, only in-frame clones are kept and a portion is missing. The table includes 400,000 to 550,000 clones, roughly 85% detected once. The sequencing input was PBMCs or T cells enriched from blood (not recorded which). Source of these receptors: a woman under 30 with acute COVID-19. The CDR3 runs from the conserved cysteine through the conserved F or W. A D gene is named only where the DNA matches it firmly. For some rows the clone size is stated as once, few or many, or as a class when expanded; others skip it.

>TRBJ1-2|14|-|-|TRBV4-1
TGCGCCAGCAGCCAAGTCGTACGTGCGGGCGGCTACACCTTC
CASSQVVRAGGYTF
>TRBJ2-7|12|-|-|TRBV12-3/TRBV12-4
TGTGCCAGCAGACTGACTAGCTACGAGCAGTACTTC
CASRLTSYEQYF
>TRBJ2-7|13|-|TRBD1|TRBV7-9
TGTGCCAGCCTCGAAACGGACAGGGGCGAGCAGTACTTC
CASLETDRGEQYF
>TRBJ1-3|17|-|TRBD1|TRBV11-2
TGTGCCAGCAGCTTAGGGCGGCGGGACAGGGTCGGAAACACCATATATTTT
CASSLGRRDRVGNTIYF
>TRBJ2-3|17|-|TRBD2|TRBV28
TGTGCCAGCAGTTTCCCTAGGACTAGCGAATTCAAGGATACGCAGTATTTT
CASSFPRTSEFKDTQYF
>TRBJ1-1|13|-|-|TRBV7-9
TGTGCCAGCAGCTTAGCCGGGAACACTGAAGCTTTCTTT
CASSLAGNTEAFF
>TRBJ2-3|16|-|-|TRBV4-2
TGTGCCAGCAGCCAAGTTGACCGGGGATGGGCAGATACGCAGTATTTT
CASSQVDRGWADTQYF
>TRBJ2-1|19|-|TRBD2|TRBV3-1/TRBV3-2
TGTGCCAGCAGCCAACCACCCCTAGTGTGGAGCGGGGGAGGGAATGAGCAGTTCTTC
CASSQPPLVWSGGGNEQFF
>TRBJ1-2|17|-|TRBD1|TRBV15
TGTGCCACCAGCGCTACCTCATATCATACAGGGGCCTATGGCTACACCTTC
CATSATSYHTGAYGYTF
>TRBJ1-6|15|-|-|TRBV19
TGTGCCAGTATTGACTTGAGCTCCTATAATTCACCCCTCCACTTT
CASIDLSSYNSPLHF
>TRBJ1-5|17|-|-|TRBV6-2/TRBV6-3
TGTGCCAGCAGTTATACACTGGTGGTCCGCGGCGGTCAGCCCCAGCATTTT
CASSYTLVVRGGQPQHF
>TRBJ1-3|15|-|TRBD1|TRBV27
TGTGCCAGCAGCCCTTCAGGGGGTAGAGGAAACACCATATATTTT
CASSPSGGRGNTIYF
>TRBJ1-2|13|-|TRBD1|TRBV5-1
TGCGCCAGCAGCCCAGGACAGGGGAATGGCTACACCTTC
CASSPGQGNGYTF
>TRBJ2-5|18|-|-|TRBV12-1
TGTGCCAGCAGCTTTAAGACTTTCGATAGCGGGAGCAGGGAGACCCAGTACTTC
CASSFKTFDSGSRETQYF
>TRBJ2-7|16|-|TRBD2|TRBV7-9
TGTGCCAGCAGTCCTGGGACTAGCGGGTATGCCTACGAGCAGTACTTC
CASSPGTSGYAYEQYF
>TRBJ1-4|13|-|-|TRBV27
TGTGCCAGCACTGAAACGGGGGGAGAAAAACTGTTTTTT
CASTETGGEKLFF
>TRBJ2-3|15|-|-|TRBV10-2
TGCGCCAGCAGTGAACTAGTATCTAGCACAGATACGCAGTATTTT
CASSELVSSTDTQYF
>TRBJ1-4|16|-|-|TRBV18
TGTGCCAGCTCACCAAGTCAGAACGGGTTTAATGAAAAACTGTTTTTT
CASSPSQNGFNEKLFF
>TRBJ2-1|16|-|TRBD2|TRBV6-5
TGTGCCAGCAGTTACTCTAGCGGGGGGGCCTCCAATGAGCAGTTCTTC
CASSYSSGGASNEQFF
>TRBJ2-7|15|once|-|TRBV27
TGTGCCAGCAGTCCGTCCGTCTGGAAGAGGTACGAGCAGTACTTC
CASSPSVWKRYEQYF
>TRBJ2-4|18|-|TRBD2|TRBV7-2
TGTGCCAGCAGCTTCTTTGGACTAGCGGGAATAGCCAAAAACATTCAGTACTTC
CASSFFGLAGIAKNIQYF
>TRBJ2-7|15|few|-|TRBV28
TGTGCCAGCAGTTTAATACAGGCGCTCTCCTACGAGCAGTACTTC
CASSLIQALSYEQYF
>TRBJ1-2|13|-|TRBD1|TRBV19
TGTGCCAGCCAGACAGGGGGCTCCTATGGCTACACCTTC
CASQTGGSYGYTF
>TRBJ1-1|11|-|TRBD1|TRBV2
TGTGCCAACGGAAGACAGGGAATCCCTTTCTTT
CANGRQGIPFF
>TRBJ1-1|14|-|-|TRBV25-1
TGTGCCAGCAGTGGCGACAGTGCCCACACTGAAGCTTTCTTT
CASSGDSAHTEAFF
>TRBJ1-3|11|-|-|TRBV30
TGTGCCTGGAGTGTTGGGGAGACCATATATTTT
CAWSVGETIYF
>TRBJ1-1|11|few|-|TRBV27
TGTGCCAGCAGGGGCAGGGCTGAAGCTTTCTTT
CASRGRAEAFF
>TRBJ2-1|13|-|TRBD1|TRBV6-5
TGTGCCAGCATAGACAGGGCCTACAATGAGCAGTTCTTC
CASIDRAYNEQFF
>TRBJ1-4|15|-|-|TRBV7-9
TGTGCCAGCAGCCACAGGGACGCAACTAATGAAAAACTGTTTTTT
CASSHRDATNEKLFF
>TRBJ1-1|11|-|-|TRBV9
TGTGCCAGCAGCCCGGGCACTGAAGCTTTCTTT
CASSPGTEAFF
>TRBJ2-7|15|-|TRBD1|TRBV7-9
TGTGCCAGCAGCTTTCCGGGACAGGGGTCCTACGAGCAGTACTTC
CASSFPGQGSYEQYF
>TRBJ2-1|15|-|-|TRBV19
TGTGCCAGTAGTCAACACTGGGGGGGCCAAGGTGAGCAGTTCTTC
CASSQHWGGQGEQFF
>TRBJ2-5|14|-|TRBD2|TRBV7-2
TGTGCCAGCAGCTTGGGACTAGCGGAAGAGACCCAGTACTTC
CASSLGLAEETQYF
>TRBJ1-4|15|-|-|TRBV5-5
TGTGCCAGCAGCTTGGCTGAGGGTATAGATGAAAAACTGTTTTTT
CASSLAEGIDEKLFF
>TRBJ1-2|15|-|TRBD1|TRBV11-2
TGTGCCAGCAGCTTAGCACTAAGGGACAGGGATGGCTACACCTTC
CASSLALRDRDGYTF
>TRBJ1-5|13|-|-|TRBV10-3
TGTGCCATCAGGAATAACCAGGGGCAGCCCCAGCATTTT
CAIRNNQGQPQHF
>TRBJ2-6|16|-|-|TRBV18
TGTGCCAGCTCACTTTCAGGGGCCTCTGGGGCCAACGTCCTGACTTTC
CASSLSGASGANVLTF
>TRBJ1-2|12|-|-|TRBV11-2
TGTGCCAGCAGCGCCAGGACAATTGGCTACACCTTC
CASSARTIGYTF
>TRBJ2-2|16|-|TRBD1|TRBV28
TGTGCCAGCAGTCCCGGGACAGGGGGCCGCACCGGGGAGCTGTTTTTT
CASSPGTGGRTGELFF
>TRBJ2-3|14|-|-|TRBV10-1
TGCGCCAGCAGCGATACTAGGGGCACAGATACGCAGTATTTT
CASSDTRGTDTQYF